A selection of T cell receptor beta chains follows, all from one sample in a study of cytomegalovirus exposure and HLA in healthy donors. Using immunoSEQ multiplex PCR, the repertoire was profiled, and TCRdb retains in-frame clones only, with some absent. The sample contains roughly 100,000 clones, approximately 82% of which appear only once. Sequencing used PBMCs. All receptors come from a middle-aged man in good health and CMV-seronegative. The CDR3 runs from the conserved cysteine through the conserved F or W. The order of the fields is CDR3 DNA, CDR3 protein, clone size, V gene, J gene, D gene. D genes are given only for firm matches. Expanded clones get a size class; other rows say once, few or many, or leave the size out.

cdr3_nt: TGTGCCTGGAGTCCCCCGCTTGGGGCTAATTCACCCCTCCACTTT
cdr3_aa: CAWSPPLGANSPLHF
clone_size: -
v_call: TRBV30
j_call: TRBJ1-6
d_call: -

cdr3_nt: TGTGCCAGCAGCACCCAGGGTCTAGCCAAAAACATTCAGTACTTC
cdr3_aa: CASSTQGLAKNIQYF
clone_size: few
v_call: TRBV7-2
j_call: TRBJ2-4
d_call: -

cdr3_nt: TGTGCCAGTACCCCCCAGGGGGGACAGGGTTTTTTGCAGTTCTTC
cdr3_aa: CASTPQGGQGFLQFF
clone_size: once
v_call: TRBV19
j_call: TRBJ2-1
d_call: TRBD1

cdr3_nt: TGCGCCAGCAGCGCCCCGGATAGCGGGGGATACAATGAGCAGTTCTTC
cdr3_aa: CASSAPDSGGYNEQFF
clone_size: -
v_call: TRBV5-1
j_call: TRBJ2-1
d_call: TRBD2

cdr3_nt: TGTGCCAGCGGAAGGACAGGGAACTATGGCTACACCTTC
cdr3_aa: CASGRTGNYGYTF
clone_size: -
v_call: TRBV18
j_call: TRBJ1-2
d_call: TRBD1

cdr3_nt: TGTGCCAGCAGCTTAGTATCTAGCACAGATACGCAGTATTTT
cdr3_aa: CASSLVSSTDTQYF
clone_size: -
v_call: TRBV11-3
j_call: TRBJ2-3
d_call: -

cdr3_nt: TGTGCCAGTAGCGGGTCTCTTGGCTCCTACGAGCAGTACTTC
cdr3_aa: CASSGSLGSYEQYF
clone_size: -
v_call: TRBV19
j_call: TRBJ2-7
d_call: -

cdr3_nt: TGTGCCAGCAGCCTCCGAAGGACAGTTGCGAACACTGAAGCTTTCTTT
cdr3_aa: CASSLRRTVANTEAFF
clone_size: -
v_call: TRBV7-9
j_call: TRBJ1-1
d_call: -

cdr3_nt: TGTGCCAGCAGTTCACAGGGGCGGGAGCAGTACTTC
cdr3_aa: CASSSQGREQYF
clone_size: few
v_call: TRBV2
j_call: TRBJ2-7
d_call: TRBD1

cdr3_nt: TGTGCCAGTAGTCTCGGGGCAGGGGGCTACTCCTATAATTCACCCCTCCACTTT
cdr3_aa: CASSLGAGGYSYNSPLHF
clone_size: -
v_call: TRBV19
j_call: TRBJ1-6
d_call: TRBD1

cdr3_nt: TGTGCCAGCAGTGCGGGGGGAAATGAGCAGTTCTTC
cdr3_aa: CASSAGGNEQFF
clone_size: -
v_call: TRBV27
j_call: TRBJ2-1
d_call: TRBD2

cdr3_nt: TGCGCCAGCAGCCAAACATGGACAGTTAGTAATCAGCCCCAGCATTTT
cdr3_aa: CASSQTWTVSNQPQHF
clone_size: -
v_call: TRBV4-1
j_call: TRBJ1-5
d_call: -

cdr3_nt: TGTGCCAGCATCGGAACCGGGACAGGGAACACCGGGGAGCTGTTTTTT
cdr3_aa: CASIGTGTGNTGELFF
clone_size: -
v_call: TRBV2
j_call: TRBJ2-2
d_call: TRBD1

cdr3_nt: TGTGCCAGCAGTTATACAGGGGGTAACTATGGCTACACCTTC
cdr3_aa: CASSYTGGNYGYTF
clone_size: few
v_call: TRBV6-5
j_call: TRBJ1-2
d_call: TRBD1

cdr3_nt: TGTGCCAGCAGCTTAGTGGGACAGGGATTTCAGCCCCAGCATTTT
cdr3_aa: CASSLVGQGFQPQHF
clone_size: -
v_call: TRBV7-2
j_call: TRBJ1-5
d_call: TRBD1

cdr3_nt: TGTGCCAGCAGCGTAGCTGGCGGGGCGTCCTACAATGAGCAGTTCTTC
cdr3_aa: CASSVAGGASYNEQFF
clone_size: -
v_call: TRBV9
j_call: TRBJ2-1
d_call: -

cdr3_nt: TGCGCCAGCAGCCAAGAGCCTAGCGGGGCCTACAATGAGCAGTTCTTC
cdr3_aa: CASSQEPSGAYNEQFF
clone_size: -
v_call: TRBV4-1
j_call: TRBJ2-1
d_call: TRBD2

cdr3_nt: TGCGCCAGTCACAAGCCGGAGGGTCGGGAGACCCAGTACTTC
cdr3_aa: CASHKPEGRETQYF
clone_size: -
v_call: TRBV5-1
j_call: TRBJ2-5
d_call: -

cdr3_nt: TGTGCCAGCAGCAGGAACACCGGGGAGCTGTTTTTT
cdr3_aa: CASSRNTGELFF
clone_size: -
v_call: TRBV6-1
j_call: TRBJ2-2
d_call: -

cdr3_nt: TGTGCCAGCAGCGCCTTTACAGGGGGTAGGAATGAGCAGTTCTTC
cdr3_aa: CASSAFTGGRNEQFF
clone_size: -
v_call: TRBV9
j_call: TRBJ2-1
d_call: TRBD1

cdr3_nt: TGTGCCAGCAGCCCGGGGGGGAACCAAGAGACCCAGTACTTC
cdr3_aa: CASSPGGNQETQYF
clone_size: -
v_call: TRBV9
j_call: TRBJ2-5
d_call: TRBD2

cdr3_nt: TGTGCCAGCAGTCCCCCTTCCGATACGCAGTATTTT
cdr3_aa: CASSPPSDTQYF
clone_size: -
v_call: TRBV6-1
j_call: TRBJ2-3
d_call: -

cdr3_nt: TGTGCCAGCAGCTCTAACCTGGGGGCGTCAAATGAGCAGTTCTTC
cdr3_aa: CASSSNLGASNEQFF
clone_size: -
v_call: TRBV5-5
j_call: TRBJ2-1
d_call: -

cdr3_nt: TGTGCCAGCAGCGCGGGGGAGGTGAACACTGAAGCTTTCTTT
cdr3_aa: CASSAGEVNTEAFF
clone_size: once
v_call: TRBV9
j_call: TRBJ1-1
d_call: -

cdr3_nt: TGTGCCAGCTCACCAGGACTGGACACTGAAGCTTTCTTT
cdr3_aa: CASSPGLDTEAFF
clone_size: -
v_call: TRBV18
j_call: TRBJ1-1
d_call: -

cdr3_nt: TGTGCCATCAGTGGCTGGGACTGGCAGACAGATACGCAGTATTTT
cdr3_aa: CAISGWDWQTDTQYF
clone_size: -
v_call: TRBV10-3
j_call: TRBJ2-3
d_call: -

cdr3_nt: TGCGCCAGCAGTTTGCAGGGCAATCAGCCCCAGCATTTT
cdr3_aa: CASSLQGNQPQHF
clone_size: -
v_call: TRBV5-1
j_call: TRBJ1-5
d_call: -

cdr3_nt: TGTGCCAGCAGTTACCGACAGGGGGAGCGGTCACCCCTCCACTTT
cdr3_aa: CASSYRQGERSPLHF
clone_size: -
v_call: TRBV6-6
j_call: TRBJ1-6
d_call: TRBD1

cdr3_nt: TGTGCCAGCAGACCAGGGGTCCGCTATGGCTACACCTTC
cdr3_aa: CASRPGVRYGYTF
clone_size: -
v_call: TRBV6-6
j_call: TRBJ1-2
d_call: -

cdr3_nt: TGTGCCAGCAGCGTAGCGAGAGGGGGCGGGTCCTACAATGAGCAGTTCTTC
cdr3_aa: CASSVARGGGSYNEQFF
clone_size: -
v_call: TRBV9
j_call: TRBJ2-1
d_call: TRBD1

cdr3_nt: TGTGCCAGCAGCTTATCCCGCAGAAGCTCTGGAAACACCATATATTTT
cdr3_aa: CASSLSRRSSGNTIYF
clone_size: -
v_call: TRBV11-2
j_call: TRBJ1-3
d_call: -

cdr3_nt: TGCGCCAGCAGCTTGGTATTAGCGGGGGGAACCTACAATGAGCAGTTCTTC
cdr3_aa: CASSLVLAGGTYNEQFF
clone_size: -
v_call: TRBV5-1
j_call: TRBJ2-1
d_call: TRBD2

cdr3_nt: TGTGCCAGCAGTAAAACCGGGACAGCCCCAGATACGCAGTATTTT
cdr3_aa: CASSKTGTAPDTQYF
clone_size: -
v_call: TRBV6-5
j_call: TRBJ2-3
d_call: TRBD1

cdr3_nt: TGTTCCAGCAGCCCACTTTTGAGTTCACCCCTCCACTTT
cdr3_aa: CSSSPLLSSPLHF
clone_size: -
v_call: TRBV7-9
j_call: TRBJ1-6
d_call: -

cdr3_nt: TGTGCCAGCAGCCTTAGCTCCCAGGGGAATTCACCCCTCCACTTT
cdr3_aa: CASSLSSQGNSPLHF
clone_size: -
v_call: TRBV7-9
j_call: TRBJ1-6
d_call: -

cdr3_nt: TGCGCCAGCAGCACGTCGGGGTCCGGCCAGCCCCAGCATTTT
cdr3_aa: CASSTSGSGQPQHF
clone_size: -
v_call: TRBV5-1
j_call: TRBJ1-5
d_call: -

cdr3_nt: TGCGCCAGCAGCTTTGCGGGTGGACAGGCGGTGAACACTGAAGCTTTCTTT
cdr3_aa: CASSFAGGQAVNTEAFF
clone_size: once
v_call: TRBV5-1
j_call: TRBJ1-1
d_call: TRBD1

cdr3_nt: TGTGCCAGCAGCCCCGGGACAGCTAACGTCTACGAGCAGTACTTC
cdr3_aa: CASSPGTANVYEQYF
clone_size: -
v_call: TRBV9
j_call: TRBJ2-7
d_call: TRBD1

cdr3_nt: TGTGCCAGTAGTATTGGCCTAGCGGGGGCCAGCTCCTACGAGCAGTACTTC
cdr3_aa: CASSIGLAGASSYEQYF
clone_size: -
v_call: TRBV19
j_call: TRBJ2-7
d_call: TRBD2

cdr3_nt: TGCGCCAGCAGCCAAGATGCAGGGTGGGAGACCCAGTACTTC
cdr3_aa: CASSQDAGWETQYF
clone_size: few
v_call: TRBV4-1
j_call: TRBJ2-5
d_call: -

cdr3_nt: TGTGCCAGCAGCGTAGAGTTGGGCTGGGGAGGGGCTGGGGGCTACACCTTC
cdr3_aa: CASSVELGWGGAGGYTF
clone_size: -
v_call: TRBV9
j_call: TRBJ1-2
d_call: -

cdr3_nt: TGTGCCAGCAGCTACAGGTGGGGGGACTATGGCTACACCTTC
cdr3_aa: CASSYRWGDYGYTF
clone_size: -
v_call: TRBV6-5
j_call: TRBJ1-2
d_call: -

cdr3_nt: TGTGCCAGCAGCGCCGGCCGGGGGGGGCACTACGAGCAGTACTTC
cdr3_aa: CASSAGRGGHYEQYF
clone_size: -
v_call: TRBV9
j_call: TRBJ2-7
d_call: TRBD2

cdr3_nt: TGTGCCAGCAGTGTAGAACAGGGTGGCACTGAAGCTTTCTTT
cdr3_aa: CASSVEQGGTEAFF
clone_size: once
v_call: TRBV2
j_call: TRBJ1-1
d_call: -